The rows below give T cell receptor beta chains drawn from one sample of a study of identical twins. TCRdb used MiXCR to reprocess the 5' RACE reads, holding one entry per CDR3 protein. The sample carries around 490,000 distinct CDR3 sequences, around 22% recorded once. This sample also appeared in a second study, on yellow fever vaccine responses in identical twins.

The sequencing sample was made of CD4+ T cells sorted from blood. The source of these receptors is a woman younger than 35 in good health. The CDR3 runs from the conserved cysteine through the conserved F or W. Fields, in order: clone size, V gene, D gene, J gene, CDR3 DNA, CDR3 protein. A D gene is named only where the DNA matches it firmly. Size values are once, few and many counts, or a class for expanded clones, and some rows have none.

>few|TRBV7-9|TRBD1|TRBJ2-1
TGTGCCAGCAGCTCCCGGGACAGGGGCGGTAAGCAGTTCTTC
CASSSRDRGGKQFF
>NA|TRBV11-2|NA|TRBJ2-5
TGTGCCAGCAGCTTAGGAGCAGCAAGGGAGACCCAGTACTTC
CASSLGAARETQYF
>few|TRBV10-3|NA|TRBJ2-6
TGTGCCATGAGGGCGAGCGGCTCTGGGGCCAACGTCCTGACTTTC
CAMRASGSGANVLTF
>NA|TRBV19|TRBD2|TRBJ2-1
TGTGCCTCCTCTAGCGCGGGGACTAGCGGGAAGGGTGAGCAGTTCTTC
CASSSAGTSGKGEQFF
>NA|TRBV7-9|NA|TRBJ2-1
TGTGCCAGCAGCTCGTCTTACTATGAGCAGTTCTTC
CASSSSYYEQFF
>NA|TRBV12-3/TRBV12-4|NA|TRBJ2-3
TGTGCCAGCAGCCCCCCAGGGTGGGGGACAGATACGCAGTATTTT
CASSPPGWGTDTQYF
>NA|TRBV20-1|TRBD1|TRBJ1-1
TGCAGTGCTAGAGATTCGGGAGGGGGCTCTATTGAAGCTTTCTTT
CSARDSGGGSIEAFF
>few|TRBV10-3|TRBD2|TRBJ2-1
TGTGCCACTACTAGCGGGGGGGCCTTGGGTGAGCAGTTCTTC
CATTSGGALGEQFF
>NA|TRBV5-1|NA|TRBJ2-1
TGCGCCAGCAGCTCCCAGGACTATTACGGTGAGCAGTTCTTC
CASSSQDYYGEQFF
>once|TRBV18|NA|TRBJ2-5
TGTGCCAGCTCAGACCGGGACGGCAAAGAGACCCAGTACTTC
CASSDRDGKETQYF
>NA|TRBV6-5|TRBD1|TRBJ2-3
TGTGCCAGCAGTTACTCGGGGACAGGGGCAGATACGCAGTATTTT
CASSYSGTGADTQYF
>few|TRBV28|TRBD1|TRBJ2-1
TGTGCCAGCAGAACGGGTGGGACAGGGGCTAGAAATGAGCAGTTCTTC
CASRTGGTGARNEQFF
>NA|TRBV11-1|TRBD2|TRBJ2-3
TGTGCCAGCAGCTCCGGACTAGCGGGGATCACAGATACGCAGTATTTT
CASSSGLAGITDTQYF
>few|TRBV13|NA|TRBJ2-2
TGTGCCAGCAGCTCGTCGGGACCCGACACCGGGGAGCTGTTTTTT
CASSSSGPDTGELFF
>few|TRBV5-1|NA|TRBJ2-3
TGCGCCAGCAGCTTGGCGCTACCGTTCGCAGATACGCAGTATTTT
CASSLALPFADTQYF
>NA|TRBV20-1|NA|TRBJ2-5
TGCAGTGCTAGGAAGGTCCCGGAGACCCAGTACTTC
CSARKVPETQYF
>few|TRBV7-2|NA|TRBJ2-1
TGTGCCAGCAGCTTAACCAACACCCTGAATGAGCAGTTCTTC
CASSLTNTLNEQFF
>few|TRBV10-3|NA|TRBJ2-1
TGTGCCATCAGTGAGTCAGGGTACAATGAGCAGTTTTTC
CAISESGYNEQFF
>few|TRBV2|NA|TRBJ1-2
TGTGCCAGCAGGATCTACTTCGATCGGTCCGACTTC
CASRIYFDRSDF
>NA|TRBV5-6|NA|TRBJ1-1
TGTGCCAGCAGCCCACTAGGGGGGAACACTGAAGCTTTCTTT
CASSPLGGNTEAFF
>NA|TRBV15|TRBD1|TRBJ1-2
TGTGCCACCAGCAGCCAAAGACAGGGACAGGGCTTTGGCTATGGCTACACCTTC
CATSSQRQGQGFGYGYTF
>few|TRBV3-1|TRBD2|TRBJ2-1
TGTGCCAGCAGCCCTTTCTTGGGGGGAGGGCCCAATGAGCAGTTCTTC
CASSPFLGGGPNEQFF